This T cell receptor (beta chain) came from a study of T cells in Graves' hyperthyroidism and ophthalmopathy. The CDR3 sequence is 16 residues long. Germline CDR1 is KGHSH and CDR2 is LQKENI. Deletions cut 3 bases from V and 1 base from J, with 14 bases between. In patients aged 18 to 65, hyperthyroidism was newly diagnosed, with duration under 2 months. Amplification targeted TCR beta CDR3 regions from RNA transcripts. The HTBI set primed first-round TCR CDR3 RT-PCR. TCRdb reprocessed the multiplex PCR reads via MiXCR and lists one record per CDR3 protein. The top ten hold under 7.5% of the sample, which has 500,000 to 750,000 distinct CDR3 sequences, more than 15% seen once.

V gene TRBV18 combines with J gene TRBJ2-3; weak D call: TRBD2 (6 bases). This TCR was recovered from a young woman with Graves' hyperthyroidism. Sequencing input: blood. The CDR3 reads CASSPRGPGGTDTQYF. The CDR3 region has the DNA TGTGCCAGCTCACCCCGAGGCCCGGGAGGCACAGATACGCAGTATTTT.